A single sample is the source of the 19 T cell receptor beta chains below, sequenced in a study of OX40 agonist ivuxolimab in advanced cancers. The table came from immunoSEQ multiplex PCR; TCRdb's copy has only in-frame clones and leaves some out. The sample records approximately 70,000 clones, 70% to 90% being singletons. The material sequenced was CD4+ or CD8+ T cells sorted from blood, taken in a trial of the OX40 agonist ivuxolimab. Receptors were obtained from an adult with an advanced solid tumor such as melanoma, head and neck, liver or kidney cancer.

The V and J genes are TRBV19 and TRBJ2-1; 11 bases align to TRBD2. J lost 8 bases, V lost 7 bases, and 7 bases had no gene match. The CDR3 spans 14 residues. Germline values: CDR1 LNHDA, CDR2 SQIVND (reference sequence). The CDR3 loop reads CASTSGGIRDEQFF. The CDR3 nucleotides are TGTGCCAGTACTAGCGGGGGGATACGGGATGAGCAGTTCTTC.

J is TRBJ2-5 and V is TRBV10-2; 15 bases align to TRBD2. The CDR3 consists of 18 residues. Germline V gene sequence: CDR1 WSHSY, CDR2 SAAADI. With 3 bases clipped from V and 1 base from J, the junction kept 6 bases outside the gene matches. The CDR3 DNA sequence: TGCGCCAGCAGTGACGGACTAGCGGGAGGGTTCGGCCAAGAGACCCAGTACTTC. This sequence encodes CASSDGLAGGFGQETQYF.

The gene calls are TRBV10-3 and TRBJ2-1; 7 positions match TRBD1. Trimming at V came to 6 bases and at J to 7 bases, leaving 6 bases not matched to a gene. This CDR3 comprises 13 residues. Germline loops: CDR1 ENHRY, CDR2 SYGVKD. CDR3 protein: CAIRAGGVNEQFF. CDR3 sequence (DNA): TGTGCCATCAGGGCAGGGGGTGTAAATGAGCAGTTCTTC.

This clone was observed a single time. The chain uses TRBV28 and TRBJ1-1; D is uncertain. The CDR3 runs 11 residues. Trimming stripped 6 bases from V and 7 bases from J, with 9 bases between. CDR1 and CDR2 (germline): MDHEN, SYDVKM. This CDR3 is CASRGMIEAFF. CDR3 nucleotide sequence: TGTGCCAGCAGGGGGATGATTGAAGCTTTCTTT.

The chain carries TRBV5-6 and TRBJ2-2, with TRBD2 identical over 10 bases. The CDR3 sequence is 18 residues long. Germline CDR1 SGHDT, CDR2 YYEEEE. Losses at the gene ends were 0 bases for V and 3 bases for J; bases not matched to a gene: 8. Written as DNA, the CDR3 is TGTGCCAGCAGCTTGGCCCGGCTAGCGGGGGAGTACACCGGGGAGCTGTTTTTT. Encoded protein: CASSLARLAGEYTGELFF.

The V call is TRBV4-3, the J call TRBJ1-2; TRBD1 matches at 10 bases. CDR1 and CDR2 from the germline V gene are LGHNA and YSLEER. The trim removed 1 base at V and 7 bases at J, leaving 6 bases unmatched. This CDR3 comprises 15 residues. CDR3 in DNA: TGCGCCAGCAGCCAAGTGGGACAGGGGATGGGTGGCTACACCTTC. The encoded protein is CASSQVGQGMGGYTF.

In this sample, this clone turned up a few times. The chain couples TRBV4-1 to TRBJ1-6; the D gene is possibly TRBD1 (5 bases). CDR3 length: 17 amino acids. Per the germline V gene, CDR1 is MGHRA and CDR2 is YSYEKL. V was clipped by 1 base and J by 8 bases, with 18 bases between them. CDR3 residues: CASSQAEKARGDSPLHF. CDR3 nucleotides: TGCGCCAGCAGCCAAGCTGAGAAGGCGAGAGGGGATTCACCCCTCCACTTT.

The chain employs TRBV30 and TRBJ2-5, with D uncertain. V lost 3 bases and J lost 5, with 13 bases in between. Looked up from germline, CDR1 is GTSNPN and CDR2 is SVGIG (reference sequence). CDR3 length: 13 residues. The CDR3 DNA reads as TGTGCCTGGAGAAACGGCCCCGGGGAGACCCAGTACTTC. Translated: CAWRNGPGETQYF.

This clone has just one count. The V call is TRBV7-2, the J call TRBJ2-4, with D tentatively TRBD1 (6 bases). This CDR3 is 14 amino acids long. Trimming left V 5 bases short and J 10 bases short, with 18 bases between. From germline, CDR1 is SGHTA and CDR2 FQGNSA. CDR3 region: CASSRAGDTSIQYF. The CDR3, as DNA: TGTGCCAGCAGCCGGGCCGGGGACACTTCAATTCAGTACTTC.

The chain has TRBV28 and TRBJ2-5; TRBD2 agrees at 7 bases. V lost 2 bases and J lost 4; bases outside the gene matches: 7. The V gene's germline CDR1 is MDHEN and CDR2 SYDVKM. CDR3 size: 15 residues. CDR3 protein: CASSLGGGPLETQYF. CDR3 in DNA: TGTGCCAGCAGTTTAGGGGGAGGGCCATTAGAGACCCAGTACTTC.

This clone was picked up many times. V gene TRBV4-1 combines with J gene TRBJ2-1; TRBD2 agrees at 7 bases. Per germline, CDR1 MGHRA and CDR2 YSYEKL. CDR3 size: 16 residues. The J segment lost 4 bases and the V segment lost 1 base, leaving 7 bases of the junction unmatched. CDR3 region: CASSQALLAKYNEQFF. DNA of the CDR3: TGCGCCAGCAGCCAAGCTTTACTAGCGAAATACAATGAGCAGTTCTTC.

The chain uses TRBV28 and TRBJ2-7; no firm D call. Per germline, CDR1 MDHEN and CDR2 SYDVKM. The CDR3 has 15 amino acids. V was clipped by 4 bases and J by 3 bases, with 16 bases between them. CDR3 sequence (DNA): TGTGCCAGCAGTTCCTTTACTGACAACGACTACGAGCAGTACTTC. This gives the protein CASSSFTDNDYEQYF.

This chain uses TRBV28 with TRBJ1-6; possible D gene TRBD1, 5 bases. Trimming cost V 3 bases and J 3 bases, with 15 bases left between them. The CDR3 totals 17 residues. From germline, CDR1 is MDHEN and CDR2 SYDVKM. The CDR3 DNA reads as TGTGCCAGCAGTTTGATTGGGGGGGGAGACTATAATTCACCCCTCCACTTT. It translates to CASSLIGGGDYNSPLHF.

V gene TRBV6-5 combines with J gene TRBJ1-4, with D maybe TRBD1 (6 bases). V was pared by 2 bases and J by 11 bases, with 9 bases between. Germline CDR1 MNHEY, CDR2 SVGAGI. The CDR3 consists of 12 residues. CDR3 amino acids: CASSYIRGKLFF. In nucleotides, the CDR3 is TGTGCCAGCAGTTACATCAGGGGCAAACTGTTTTTT.

The chain is built from TRBV18 and TRBJ2-7, with D perhaps given as TRBD1 or TRBD2 (5 bases each). V lost 0 bases, J lost 6 bases, and 12 bases lay in between. The CDR3 spans 14 residues. Looked up from germline, CDR1 is KGHSH and CDR2 is LQKENI. The CDR3 spells CASSPPGTAGEQYF. The CDR3 nucleotides are TGTGCCAGCTCACCACCGGGGACCGCGGGCGAGCAGTACTTC. The entire variable domain, with the rest obtained from reference TRBV18 and TRBJ2-7, is as follows: NAGVMQNPRHLVRRRGQEARLRCSPMKGHSHVYWYRQLPEEGLKFMVYLQKENIIDESGMPKERFSAEFPKEGPSILRIQQVVRGDSAAYFCASSPPGTAGEQYFGPGTRLTVT.

The J gene is TRBJ2-7, the V gene TRBV28; 11 nucleotides agree with TRBD1. With V trimmed by 6 bases and J by 5 bases, 9 bases remained unmatched. The CDR3 extends over 15 amino acids. CDR1 and CDR2 from the germline V gene are MDHEN and SYDVKM. CDR3 DNA: TGTGCCAGCAGCCGAGGGACAGGGGGTGGACACGAGCAGTACTTC. Encoded protein: CASSRGTGGGHEQYF.

J is TRBJ1-1 and V is TRBV9, with D tentatively TRBD1 (5 bases). V was clipped by 5 bases and J by 0 bases, with 14 bases between them. Germline CDR1 SGDLS, CDR2 YYNGEE. This CDR3 is 15 amino acids long. CDR3 sequence: CASRPRAGLNTEAFF. The DNA of the CDR3 is TGTGCCAGCAGACCCCGAGCAGGGTTGAACACTGAAGCTTTCTTT.

This chain uses TRBV5-1 with TRBJ1-6; 7 bases match TRBD1. The germline V gene encodes CDR1 SGHRS and CDR2 YFSETQ. V dropped 4 bases and J dropped 9; count of bases not matched to a gene: 13. The CDR3 has 16 amino acids. The CDR3 spells CASSGDLTGEGSPLHF. The CDR3 DNA reads as TGCGCCAGCAGCGGGGACCTAACAGGGGAAGGTTCACCCCTCCACTTT.

The chain links TRBV9 to TRBJ1-4, with D possibly being TRBD1 (6 bases). Looked up from germline, CDR1 is SGDLS and CDR2 is YYNGEE. The CDR3 is 15 amino acids. Trimming left V 6 bases short and J 3 bases short, with 15 bases between. CDR3 nucleotide sequence: TGTGCCAGCACGAGCAGGGGTGGACCTAATGAAAAACTGTTTTTT. Amino acids: CASTSRGGPNEKLFF. The full variable domain, rest sourced from reference TRBV9 and TRBJ1-4, is DSGVTQTPKHLITATGQRVTLRCSPRSGDLSVYWYQQSLDQGLQFLIQYYNGEERAKGNILERFSAQQFPDLHSELNLSSLELGDSALYFCASTSRGGPNEKLFFGSGTQLSVL.